The 20 T cell receptor beta chains listed next were all sequenced from one sample in a study of OX40 agonist ivuxolimab in advanced cancers. Only in-frame clones appear in the TCRdb table, and some are missing; sequencing was by immunoSEQ multiplex PCR. Of 80,000 to 100,000 clones listed, roughly nine tenths are singletons. The sequencing here drew on CD4+ or CD8+ T cells sorted from blood, taken in a trial of the OX40 agonist ivuxolimab. The receptors shown here come from an adult with an advanced solid tumor such as melanoma, head and neck, liver or kidney cancer.

V is TRBV6-6 and J is TRBJ2-7; D may match TRBD1 or TRBD2 (6 bases each). The V gene lost 0 bases and the J gene lost 0 bases, with 12 bases spanning the gap. CDR3 length equals 16 residues. The V gene's germline CDR1 is MNHNY and CDR2 SVGAGI (reference sequence). The CDR3 reads CASSYSSGGPSYEQYF. In nucleotides, the CDR3 is TGTGCCAGCAGTTACTCTAGTGGGGGGCCCTCCTACGAGCAGTACTTC.

As DNA, the CDR3 is TGCGCCAGCAGCTTGGGAAAAACAGATACGCAGTATTTT. It translates to CASSLGKTDTQYF. The rearrangement links TRBV5-1 to TRBJ2-3; D call uncertain. V was cut by 0 bases and J by 3 bases, with 5 bases left in between. Per the germline V gene, CDR1 is SGHRS and CDR2 is YFSETQ. The CDR3 spans 13 residues.

This clone is a singleton in its sample. The chain uses TRBV5-5 and TRBJ1-2, with TRBD1 identical over 10 bases. There are 15 residues in the CDR3. Trimming at V came to 2 bases and at J to 4 bases, leaving 5 bases not matched to a gene. CDR1 is SGHKS and CDR2 is YYEKEE in the germline V gene (reference sequence). Here the CDR3 DNA reads TGTGCCAGCAGCTTTGATTGGACAGGGGGCTATGGCTACACCTTC. Its translation is CASSFDWTGGYGYTF.

The gene calls are TRBV28 and TRBJ2-2; perhaps TRBD1 as D (6 bases). The CDR3 runs to 15 residues. Germline CDR1 MDHEN, CDR2 SYDVKM. V lost 6 bases to trimming and J lost 2 bases, with 13 bases between them. The CDR3 loop reads CASRDDRINTGELFF. The CDR3 DNA reads as TGTGCCAGCAGAGATGACAGGATCAACACCGGGGAGCTGTTTTTT.

The rearrangement uses TRBV19 and TRBJ2-1; 7 positions match TRBD1. Germline values: CDR1 LNHDA, CDR2 SQIVND (reference sequence). The CDR3 consists of 16 residues. Trimming took 1 base from V and 8 from J; bases not matched to a gene: 11. The CDR3 bases are TGTGCCAGTAGTATAGGGGACAGACTTTCTGGCGATGAGCAGTTCTTC. It yields the protein CASSIGDRLSGDEQFF. The full variable domain, with the rest looked up from reference TRBV19 and TRBJ2-1, is DGGITQSPKYLFRKEGQNVTLSCEQNLNHDAMYWYRQDPGQGLRLIYYSQIVNDFQKGDIAEGYSVSREKKESFPLTVTSAQKNPTAFYLCASSIGDRLSGDEQFFGPGTRLTVL.

The chain couples TRBV5-1 to TRBJ2-3; tentatively, D is TRBD2 (7 bases). The V and J ends lost 7 bases and 3 bases respectively, with 15 bases between them. This CDR3 comprises 14 residues. Germline loops: CDR1 SGHRS, CDR2 YFSETQ. DNA of the CDR3: TGCGCCAGCTGCGGGGGCGCAACGACAGATACGCAGTATTTT. Translated: CASCGGATTDTQYF.

In this sample, this clone turned up a few times. This chain uses TRBV7-2 with TRBJ1-2; no firm D call. Trimming shortened V by 5 bases and J by 8 bases, and 15 bases separated the two germline ends. The V gene's germline CDR1 is SGHTA and CDR2 FQGNSA. The length of the CDR3 is 13 residues. CDR3 nucleotides: TGTGCCAGCAGCCCCGATCCCGCTCCGGGCTACACCTTC. It yields the protein CASSPDPAPGYTF.

The rearrangement links TRBV19 to TRBJ2-7, with 12 bases aligning to TRBD1. The V gene's germline CDR1 is LNHDA and CDR2 SQIVND (reference sequence). Trimming cost V 7 bases and J 5 bases; bases outside gene matches: 3. CDR3 length equals 13 residues. The CDR3 bases are TGTGCCAGTATGGGGACAGGGGGCCACGAGCAGTACTTC. Translated, it gives CASMGTGGHEQYF.

The CDR3 is CASNPSGGAGELFF. In DNA form, the CDR3 reads TGTGCCAGCAACCCTAGCGGGGGGGCCGGGGAGCTGTTTTTT. The V and J genes are TRBV9 and TRBJ2-2, with 12 bases that match TRBD2. This CDR3 comprises 14 residues. The J segment lost 6 bases and the V segment lost 6 bases, leaving 3 bases of the junction unmatched. The germline V gene has CDR1 SGDLS and CDR2 YYNGEE. Complete variable domain (other parts from reference TRBV9 and TRBJ2-2): DSGVTQTPKHLITATGQRVTLRCSPRSGDLSVYWYQQSLDQGLQFLIQYYNGEERAKGNILERFSAQQFPDLHSELNLSSLELGDSALYFCASNPSGGAGELFFGEGSRLTVL.

CDR3 amino acids: CASSPLYNEQFF. DNA for the CDR3: TGTGCCAGCAGCCCGCTATACAATGAGCAGTTCTTC. The genes are TRBV7-2 and TRBJ2-1; D remains ambiguous. The CDR3 has 12 amino acids. Germline V gene sequence: CDR1 SGHTA, CDR2 FQGNSA. Between the trimmed V and J ends, which lost 5 bases and 4 bases, there was a span of 6 bases.

This clone turned up a few times. The genes are TRBV4-2 and TRBJ2-7; 8 bases map to TRBD1. The J segment lost 6 bases and the V segment lost 0 bases, leaving 7 bases of the junction unmatched. The CDR3 has 15 amino acids. CDR1 and CDR2 from the germline V gene are LGHNA and YNFKEQ. The CDR3 protein is CASSQDDRGVSEQYF. CDR3 in DNA: TGTGCCAGCAGCCAAGACGACAGGGGCGTGAGCGAGCAGTACTTC.

The chain is built from TRBV7-2 and TRBJ1-2, with TRBD1 identical over 9 bases. The CDR3 has 15 residues. The V segment lost 5 bases and the J segment 8 bases; nucleotides outside the gene matches: 12. Looked up from germline, CDR1 is SGHTA and CDR2 is FQGNSA. The CDR3 is CASSIDRGRLEGYTF. The CDR3 DNA reads TGTGCCAGCAGCATCGACAGGGGGAGATTAGAGGGCTACACCTTC.

CDR3 sequence: CATPRGGSNQETQYF. In DNA form, the CDR3 reads TGTGCCACCCCGAGGGGGGGGAGTAACCAAGAGACCCAGTACTTC. The V and J genes are TRBV15 and TRBJ2-5; a possible D gene is TRBD2 (7 bases). Germline V gene sequence: CDR1 LNHNV, CDR2 YYDKDF (reference sequence). Trimming cost V 8 bases and J 0 bases, with 16 bases left between them. The CDR3 length is 15 residues.

The rearrangement joins TRBV28 to TRBJ1-1; D remains unclear. The CDR3 has 15 residues. Germline V gene sequence: CDR1 MDHEN, CDR2 SYDVKM. V was cut by 4 bases and J by 7 bases, with 19 bases left in between. This CDR3 is CASSSPPNPGDEAFF. The CDR3, as DNA: TGTGCCAGCAGTTCGCCTCCGAACCCCGGGGATGAAGCTTTCTTT.

V and J are TRBV25-1 and TRBJ2-7; weak D call: TRBD2 (6 bases). The V end lost 7 bases, the J end lost 0 bases, and 19 bases lay between the germline ends. CDR1 and CDR2 (germline): MGHDK, SYGVNS. The CDR3 extends over 16 amino acids. CDR3 sequence (DNA): TGTGCCAGCACTCCTCGGGAGCTAACCAGCTCCTACGAGCAGTACTTC. Its translation: CASTPRELTSSYEQYF.

The chain recombines TRBV5-6 with TRBJ1-2, with D perhaps TRBD1 (5 bases). CDR3 size: 15 residues. Trimming took off 5 bases at V and 0 bases at J, with 14 bases between the two ends. Looked up from germline, CDR1 is SGHDT and CDR2 is YYEEEE. This CDR3 reads CASSFGRGPNYGYTF. The CDR3 DNA reads as TGTGCCAGCAGTTTCGGACGGGGACCTAACTATGGCTACACCTTC.

The chain is built from TRBV7-3 and TRBJ1-1; D gene unclear. The CDR3 consists of 14 residues. Germline values: CDR1 SGHTA, CDR2 FQGTGA. V shed 4 bases and J shed 1 base, with 10 bases lying between them. In nucleotides, the CDR3 is TGTGCCAGCAGCTCCGACCCGGCGAACACTGAAGCTTTCTTT. Its translation: CASSSDPANTEAFF.

The V gene is TRBV5-1, the J gene TRBJ1-4; no clear D. The CDR3 has 15 residues. With 4 bases removed from V and 2 bases from J, the gap between germline ends came to 12 bases. Germline V gives CDR1 SGHRS, CDR2 YFSETQ. In DNA form, the CDR3 reads TGCGCCAGCAGCGCTGTGGGGTCGACTAATGAAAAACTGTTTTTT. This gives the protein CASSAVGSTNEKLFF.

This rearrangement joins TRBV28 to TRBJ1-1; 7 positions match TRBD1. Germline CDR1 is MDHEN and CDR2 is SYDVKM. The ends lost 2 bases at V and 3 bases at J; junction bases unmatched: 3. The CDR3 totals 14 residues. The CDR3 region is CASSLVQGDTEAFF. The CDR3 DNA is TGTGCCAGCAGTTTAGTGCAGGGGGACACTGAAGCTTTCTTT.

V is TRBV5-6 and J is TRBJ2-1; the match to TRBD2 covers 8 bases. V was pared by 6 bases and J by 10 bases, with 15 bases of the junction left unmatched. The CDR3 sequence is 15 residues long. Looked up from germline, CDR1 is SGHDT and CDR2 is YYEEEE. CDR3 sequence (DNA): TGTGCCAGCAACTTTTCGCCGCGGGGGGCAAAGGAGCAGTTCTTC. Amino acid sequence: CASNFSPRGAKEQFF.